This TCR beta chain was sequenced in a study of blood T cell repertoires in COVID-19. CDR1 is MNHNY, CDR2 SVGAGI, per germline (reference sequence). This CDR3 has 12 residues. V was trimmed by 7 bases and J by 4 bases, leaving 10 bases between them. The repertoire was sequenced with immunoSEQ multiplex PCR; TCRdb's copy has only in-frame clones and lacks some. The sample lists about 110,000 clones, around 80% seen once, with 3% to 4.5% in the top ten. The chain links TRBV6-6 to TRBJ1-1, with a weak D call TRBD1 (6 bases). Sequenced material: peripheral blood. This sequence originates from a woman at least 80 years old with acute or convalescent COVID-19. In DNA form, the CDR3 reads TGTGCCAGCAAACAGGGTATCACTGAAGCTTTCTTT. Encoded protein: CASKQGITEAFF.